The clone carrying this TCR beta chain has only a few counts. The sample belongs to a study of tumor-infiltrating lymphocytes in primary liver carcinoma. The CDR3 length is 14 residues. V gave up 2 bases and J gave up 4 bases, with 11 bases separating them. TCR beta cDNA came from about 450 ng total RNA, primed with a constant-region primer. Sequencing libraries for TCR beta derived from three nested multiplex PCR rounds that used slightly modified ARM-PCR. Both of the initial two PCR rounds ran for about 11 cycles and employed TRBV1-TRBV30 forward primers alongside a C-beta reverse primer. TCRdb re-called the multiplex PCR reads with MiXCR, one entry per CDR3 protein. Seen here are about 180,000 distinct CDR3 sequences, about 60% observed once, and the top ten hold under 75%. Germline DNA was extracted alongside blood RNA, which was obtained from unsorted whole blood.

The clonotype originates from a man in his forties or fifties with primary liver carcinoma and hepatitis B virus infection. Source material: peripheral blood. The chain carries TRBV12-3 or TRBV12-4 and TRBJ1-2; TRBD1 is a possible D gene (6 bases). The CDR3 spells CASSLQGQAYGYTF. CDR3 sequence (DNA): TGTGCCAGCAGTTTACAGGGACAAGCCTATGGCTACACCTTC.